Included here is one T cell receptor (beta chain) sequence, with context. This sample was included in a study of blood T cell repertoires in COVID-19. Study-level background: Specimens from acute and convalescent COVID-19 originated in the United States, Italy and Spain. T cells, B-cell-depleted T cells, or PBMCs supplied cDNA or gDNA.

Libraries were prepared by immunoSEQ multiplex PCR; TCRdb keeps only in-frame clonotypes and omits some of them. The data hold some 160,000 clones, with about four fifths observed a single time. V lost 4 bases to trimming and J lost 6 bases, with 21 bases between them. The CDR3 is 16 amino acids. Germline lookup yields CDR1 MNHEY and CDR2 SVGEGT. The chain carries TRBV6-2 or TRBV6-3 and TRBJ1-1, with D possibly being TRBD1 (5 bases). The TCR was taken from a woman aged 80 or over with acute or convalescent COVID-19. The specimen was peripheral blood. CDR3 bases: TGTGCCAGCAGTTTCACCGACAGAAGGATGTTGCCTGAAGCTTTCTTT. Its translation is CASSFTDRRMLPEAFF.